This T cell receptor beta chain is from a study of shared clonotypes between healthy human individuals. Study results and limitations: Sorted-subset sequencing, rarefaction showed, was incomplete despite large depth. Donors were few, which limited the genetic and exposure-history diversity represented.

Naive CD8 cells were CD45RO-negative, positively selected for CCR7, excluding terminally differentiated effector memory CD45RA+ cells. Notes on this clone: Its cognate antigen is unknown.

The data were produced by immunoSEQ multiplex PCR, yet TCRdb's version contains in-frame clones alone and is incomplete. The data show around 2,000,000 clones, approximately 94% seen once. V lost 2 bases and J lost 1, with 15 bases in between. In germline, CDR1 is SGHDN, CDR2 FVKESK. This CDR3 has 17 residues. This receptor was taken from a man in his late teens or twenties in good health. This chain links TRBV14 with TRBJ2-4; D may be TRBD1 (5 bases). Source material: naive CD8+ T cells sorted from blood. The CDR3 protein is CASSQQTDLNAKNIQYF. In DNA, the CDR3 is TGTGCCAGCAGCCAACAGACAGACTTAAATGCCAAAAACATTCAGTACTTC.